What follows describes a single T cell receptor (beta chain). Its target is not known. The CDR3 spans 15 residues. Germline CDR1 reads MDHEN; CDR2 reads SYDVKM. V gave up 3 bases and J gave up 5 bases, with 11 bases separating them. The data belong to a study of T cell responses to AZD1222 COVID-19 vaccine. Pooled samples include second doses given at about 4 or 12 weeks. Here immunoSEQ multiplex PCR was the method, and the copy in TCRdb shows in-frame clones only, minus some. The sample shows 120,000 to 150,000 clones, almost 95% of them seen only once. Study outcomes and limitations: Clonal diversity was possibly underestimated; the donors were predominantly white British and more often female. Repertoires in all cases were sampled only once the peak T cell response had passed. Vaccine-associated CD4 TCRs ranged over spike, dominating at 160-218 and 743-854.

The sequences come from peripheral blood, collected 28 days after the second AZD1222 dose. The receptor was derived from an adult who received the AZD1222 COVID-19 vaccine. The V gene is TRBV28, the J gene TRBJ1-6, with a tentative D call TRBD1 (6 bases). Written as DNA, the CDR3 is TGTGCCAGCAGTTTGTTAACAGGGAATAATTCACCCCTCCACTTT. Amino acids: CASSLLTGNNSPLHF.